The 3 T cell receptor beta chains below all came from one sample that was sequenced in a study of blood T cell repertoires in COVID-19. TCRdb's table, derived via immunoSEQ multiplex PCR, lists solely in-frame clones and lacks some. The data hold about 81,000 clones, with about 89% observed a single time. The sequenced sample consisted of PBMCs or T cells enriched from blood (not recorded which). The receptors originated from a woman between 45 and 60 years old with acute COVID-19.

The chain has TRBV30 and TRBJ1-3; TRBD1 matches at 7 bases. V dropped 3 bases and J dropped 4; count of bases not matched to a gene: 6. The CDR3 is 14 residues long. Germline loops: CDR1 GTSNPN, CDR2 SVGIG (reference sequence). CDR3 sequence: CAWRITGVGNTIYF. In DNA form, the CDR3 reads TGTGCCTGGAGGATTACAGGGGTCGGAAACACCATATATTTT. Full variable domain (remainder filled in from reference TRBV30 and TRBJ1-3): SQTIHQWPATLVQPVGSPLSLECTVEGTSNPNLYWYRQAAGRGLQLLFYSVGIGQISSEVPQNLSASRPQDRQFILSSKKLLLSDSGFYLCAWRITGVGNTIYFGEGSWLTVV.

This chain links TRBV11-3 with TRBJ2-3, with D possibly TRBD2 on 5 matching bases. The CDR3 contains 16 residues. Germline loops: CDR1 SGHNT, CDR2 YENEEA. The V and J ends lost 3 bases and 0 bases respectively, with 13 bases between them. In DNA form, the CDR3 reads TGTGCCAGCAGCTTGGACTCAGGCATTAGCACAGATACGCAGTATTTT. Translated: CASSLDSGISTDTQYF.

The chain joins TRBV29-1 to TRBJ1-1, with D possibly being TRBD1 (5 bases). CDR1 and CDR2 from the germline V gene are SQVTM and ANQGSEA. The length of the CDR3 is 13 residues. Trimming left V 7 bases short and J 0 bases short, with 12 bases between. Here the CDR3 DNA reads TGCAGCGCTGAGACGGACATGAACACTGAAGCTTTCTTT. Translation gives CSAETDMNTEAFF.